This TCR beta chain emerged from a study of T cell responses to AZD1222 COVID-19 vaccine (dated by TCRdb to the early 2020s). About the study as a whole: TCR sequencing was performed for 233 trial participants, of whom 200 to 210 were given two doses of AZD1222 and roughly 25 were given two doses of MenACWY control vaccine. Enrollment into the trials was organized by age into subgroups of 18-55, 56-69 and 70-plus years, and those subgroups contained about 150, 27 and 61 TCR-sequenced participants, respectively.

The sample's time point label is to be understood as: about 28 days (+/-7) after the second vaccine dose. AZD1222 recipients given second doses at about 4 weeks or at about 12 weeks were pooled, since spike-specific TCR depth and breadth were not found to differ between the two schedules. The vaccinee samples were drawn from two UK trials, COV001 and COV002, one of which was a single-blind randomized controlled phase 2/3 trial testing AZD1222 (ChAdOx1 nCoV-19) in healthy adults. For TCRbeta chain sequencing, PBMC samples were collected from trial participants at day 0 and at day 28 after the second dose. The CDR3 regions of human TCRbeta chains were analyzed by immunosequencing. Processing in the source paper ran as follows. Repertoire TCRs were matched against a reference library of SARS-CoV-2-specific TCRs generated with the MIRA antigen-specificity platform. Breadth was defined as the fraction of unique TCRs that were SARS-CoV-2-associated. Depth was defined as the fraction of total T cells that were SARS-CoV-2-associated. Using the MIRA data, every spike-specific TCR was mapped to the spike region that the TCR reacted to and assigned to either a CD4 or a CD8 class. Log10-transformed breadth and depth values were compared by one-way ANOVA with Sidak's multiple comparisons tests. TCRdb re-hosts the immuneACCESS table, in-frame sequences only. Its copies lack some clones; in the studies checked, an unresolved V gene accounts for under half of them, and the cause for the rest is not known. Clone size and V and J calls were adopted from that table, with D and trimming inferred from the DNA. The sample data list hundreds of thousands of clones, and around 93% of these were observed just once. The ten largest clonotypes hold less than 0.6% of the sample.

The paper as a whole reports these results and caveats: Participants were mostly white British and included more females than males, and it was suggested by the authors that clonal diversity may have been underestimated. Spike-specific TCR breadth and depth rose significantly after two AZD1222 doses compared with day 0 and with MenACWY recipients. The whole spike protein was spanned by vaccine-associated CD4 TCRs, and dominant responses were seen in regions 160-218 and 743-854. In the small 56-69-year group, the increase in depth fell short of significance, most likely because of low power. Conclusions about previously exposed vaccinees are limited, since just a handful of AZD1222 recipients were seropositive for SARS-CoV-2 at baseline. Reportedly, almost half of the unique spike-specific TCRs recognized epitopes lying outside the regions that are mutated in the B.1.351 and B.1.1.7 variants. Because no samples from the day 14 peak response were available, repertoires could be characterized only after the peak T cell response.

This clone was seen just once. Its binding antigen is unknown. Per-nucleotide qualities are absent, and no much larger clonotype sits a single base away. The trim is 2 bases for V and 7 bases for J, with a gap of 12 bases between the germline ends. The germline V gene encodes CDR1 SEHNR and CDR2 FQNEAQ (reference sequence). The CDR3 has 13 amino acids, counting the end cysteine and phenylalanine. The read is trimmed to its CDR3 DNA, 39 bases read in frame from base 1. Rearrangement joined TRBV7-9 to TRBJ2-7, with a tentative D gene TRBD2 over 6 matching bases. Sequenced here: peripheral blood, sampled 28 days after the second AZD1222 dose. This clonotype originated in an adult who received the AZD1222 COVID-19 vaccine. The CDR3 has the sequence CASSLPLGGEQYF. Here is the DNA: TGTGCCAGCAGCTTACCACTTGGGGGGGAGCAGTACTTC.